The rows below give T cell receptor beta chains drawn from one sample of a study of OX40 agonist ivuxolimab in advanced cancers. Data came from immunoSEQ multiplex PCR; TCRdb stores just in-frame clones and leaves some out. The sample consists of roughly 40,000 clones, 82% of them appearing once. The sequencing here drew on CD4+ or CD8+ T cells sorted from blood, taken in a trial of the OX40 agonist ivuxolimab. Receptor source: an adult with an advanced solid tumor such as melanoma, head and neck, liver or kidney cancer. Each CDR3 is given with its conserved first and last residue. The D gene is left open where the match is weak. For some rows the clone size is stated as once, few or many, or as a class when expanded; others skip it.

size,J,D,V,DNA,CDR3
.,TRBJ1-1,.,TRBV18,TGTGCCAGCTCACCAGAGCAGTCTATCACTGAAGCTTTCTTT,CASSPEQSITEAFF
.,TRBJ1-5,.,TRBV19,TGTGCCAGTAGTGTCCCCCTACAGGGCCCAAATAGCAATCAGCCCCAGCATTTT,CASSVPLQGPNSNQPQHF
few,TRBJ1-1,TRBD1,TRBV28,TGTGCCAGCAGGTTAGGGACAGCGCGAGGCACTGAAGCTTTCTTT,CASRLGTARGTEAFF
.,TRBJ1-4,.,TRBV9,TGTGCCAGCAGCCCAGGGGCAGGGGTTAATGAAAAACTGTTTTTT,CASSPGAGVNEKLFF
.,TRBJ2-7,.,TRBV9,TGTGCCAGCAGCGTTGGGGACACTTTCTCCTACGAGCAGTACTTC,CASSVGDTFSYEQYF
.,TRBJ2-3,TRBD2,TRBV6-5,TGTGCCAGCAGTCGACTAGCGGGGGGCACAGATACGCAGTATTTT,CASSRLAGGTDTQYF
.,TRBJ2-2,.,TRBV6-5,TGTGCCAGCAGTTACTGGGGGCGCACCGGGGAGCTGTTTTTT,CASSYWGRTGELFF
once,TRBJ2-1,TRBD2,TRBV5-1,TGCGCCAGCAGCGGCCGACTAGCGGGAGGTTTTGATGAGCAGTTCTTC,CASSGRLAGGFDEQFF
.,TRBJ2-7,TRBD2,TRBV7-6,TGTGCCAGCAGCGAACGGGCCGGAACTAGCGGGAGGCCCACCGAGCAGTACTTC,CASSERAGTSGRPTEQYF
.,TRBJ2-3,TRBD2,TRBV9,TGTGCCAGCAGCGAGCGGGGGGTGGCAGATACGCAGTATTTT,CASSERGVADTQYF
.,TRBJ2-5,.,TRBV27,TGTGCCAGCAGTTTATCGTGGGGGGAGTGGGTTGAAGAGACCCAGTACTTC,CASSLSWGEWVEETQYF
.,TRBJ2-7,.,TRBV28,TGTGCCAGCAAGGGCTGGGACGGGGCCTACGAGCAGTACTTC,CASKGWDGAYEQYF
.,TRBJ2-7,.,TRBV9,TGTGCCAGCAGCCCCTGGGACTCTGCTTACGAGCAGTACTTC,CASSPWDSAYEQYF
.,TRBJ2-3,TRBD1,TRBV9,TGTGCCAGCAGCGCGAACCGGGACAGGGCTAGCACAGATACGCAGTATTTT,CASSANRDRASTDTQYF
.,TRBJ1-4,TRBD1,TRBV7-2,TGTGCCAGCAGCTCGAGACAGGGAACGACTAATGAAAAACTGTTTTTT,CASSSRQGTTNEKLFF
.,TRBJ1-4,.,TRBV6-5,TGTGCCAGCAGTTACTCCTCGGGGGATGAAAAACTGTTTTTT,CASSYSSGDEKLFF
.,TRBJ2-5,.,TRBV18,TGTGCCAGCTCACCACAAAGGGAGACCCAGTACTTC,CASSPQRETQYF
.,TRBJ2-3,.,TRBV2,TGTGCCAGCAGTATCGGAGATACGCAGTATTTT,CASSIGDTQYF
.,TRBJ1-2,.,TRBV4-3,TGCGCCAGCAGCCTCCGAGGGGGGGGCGCGTTTGGCTACACCTTC,CASSLRGGGAFGYTF
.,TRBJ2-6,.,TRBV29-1,TGCAGCGTTGTACTAGGAAGCATACAAAGTCGGGCCAACGTCCTGACTTTC,CSVVLGSIQSRANVLTF
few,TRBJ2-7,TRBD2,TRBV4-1,TGCGCCAGCAGCCAGCTAGCGGGAGGACGGAACGAGCAGTACTTC,CASSQLAGGRNEQYF
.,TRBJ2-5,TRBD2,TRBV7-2,TGTGCCAGCAGCTTAGGGACTAGCGGGCAAGAGACCCAGTACTTC,CASSLGTSGQETQYF